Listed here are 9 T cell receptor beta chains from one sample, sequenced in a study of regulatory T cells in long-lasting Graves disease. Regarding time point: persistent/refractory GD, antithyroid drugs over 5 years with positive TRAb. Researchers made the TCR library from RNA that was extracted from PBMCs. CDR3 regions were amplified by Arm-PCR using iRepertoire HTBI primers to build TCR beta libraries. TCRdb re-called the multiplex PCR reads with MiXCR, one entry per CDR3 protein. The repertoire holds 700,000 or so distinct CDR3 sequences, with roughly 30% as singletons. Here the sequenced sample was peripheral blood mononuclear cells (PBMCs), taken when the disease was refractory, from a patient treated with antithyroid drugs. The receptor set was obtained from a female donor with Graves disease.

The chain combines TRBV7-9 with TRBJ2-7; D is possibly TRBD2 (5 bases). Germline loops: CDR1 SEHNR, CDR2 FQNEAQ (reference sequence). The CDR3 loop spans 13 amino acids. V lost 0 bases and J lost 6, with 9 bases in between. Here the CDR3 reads CASSLAGVAEQYF. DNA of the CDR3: TGTGCCAGCAGCTTAGCGGGAGTAGCCGAGCAGTACTTC.

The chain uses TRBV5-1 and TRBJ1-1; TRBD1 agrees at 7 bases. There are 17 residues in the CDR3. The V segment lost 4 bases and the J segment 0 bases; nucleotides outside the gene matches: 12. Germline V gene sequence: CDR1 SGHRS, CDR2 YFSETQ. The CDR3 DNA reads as TGCGCCAGCAGCAACCAGGCCCAGGGGGGGATGAACACTGAAGCTTTCTTT. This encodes CASSNQAQGGMNTEAFF.

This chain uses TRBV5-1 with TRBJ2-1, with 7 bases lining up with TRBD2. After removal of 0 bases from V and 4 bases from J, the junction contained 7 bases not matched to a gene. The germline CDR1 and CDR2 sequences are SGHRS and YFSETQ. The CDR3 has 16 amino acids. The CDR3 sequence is CASSLVPGGKYNEQFF. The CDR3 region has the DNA TGCGCCAGCAGCTTGGTACCGGGAGGAAAGTACAATGAGCAGTTCTTC.

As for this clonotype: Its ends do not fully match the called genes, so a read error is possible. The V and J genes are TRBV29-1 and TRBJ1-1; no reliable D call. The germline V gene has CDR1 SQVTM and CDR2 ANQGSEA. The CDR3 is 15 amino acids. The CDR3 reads CGVDFFGRMNTEAFF. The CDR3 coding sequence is TGCGGCGTTGATTTTTTCGGCAGAATGAACACTGAAGCTTTCTTT.

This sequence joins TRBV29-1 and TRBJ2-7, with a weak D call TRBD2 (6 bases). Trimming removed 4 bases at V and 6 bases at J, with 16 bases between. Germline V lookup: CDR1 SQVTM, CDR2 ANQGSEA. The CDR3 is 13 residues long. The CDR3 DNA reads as TGCAGCGTTGCTATGACCATGGGGGGCGAGCAGTACTTC. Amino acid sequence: CSVAMTMGGEQYF.

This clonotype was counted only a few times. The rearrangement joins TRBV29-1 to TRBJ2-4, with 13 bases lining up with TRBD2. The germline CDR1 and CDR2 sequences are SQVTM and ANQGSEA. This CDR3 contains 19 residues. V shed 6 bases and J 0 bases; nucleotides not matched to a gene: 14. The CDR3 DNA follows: TGCAGCGTCCTCGTCCCGGGACTAGCGGGATCCCTAGCCAAAAACATTCAGTACTTC. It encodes CSVLVPGLAGSLAKNIQYF.

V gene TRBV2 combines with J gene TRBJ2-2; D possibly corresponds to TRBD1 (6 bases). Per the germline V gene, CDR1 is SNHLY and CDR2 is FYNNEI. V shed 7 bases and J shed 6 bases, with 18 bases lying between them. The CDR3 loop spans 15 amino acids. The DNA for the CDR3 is TGTGCCAGCAAGGGTTCCGATAACAGGGCCGGGGAGCTGTTTTTT. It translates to CASKGSDNRAGELFF. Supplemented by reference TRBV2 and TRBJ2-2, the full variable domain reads EPEVTQTPSHQVTQMGQEVILRCVPISNHLYFYWYRQILGQKVEFLVSFYNNEISEKSEIFDDQFSVERPDGSNFTLKIRSTKLEDSAMYFCASKGSDNRAGELFFGEGSRLTVL.

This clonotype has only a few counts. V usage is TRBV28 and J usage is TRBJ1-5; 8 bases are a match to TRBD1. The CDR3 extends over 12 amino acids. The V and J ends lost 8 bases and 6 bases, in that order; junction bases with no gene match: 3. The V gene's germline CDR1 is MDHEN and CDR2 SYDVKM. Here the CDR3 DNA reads TGTGCCAGCGGGGACAGGATTCAGCCCCAGCATTTT. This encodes CASGDRIQPQHF. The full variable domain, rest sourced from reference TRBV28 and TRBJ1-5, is DVKVTQSSRYLVKRTGEKVFLECVQDMDHENMFWYRQDPGLGLRLIYFSYDVKMKEKGDIPEGYSVSREKKERFSLILESASTNQTSMYLCASGDRIQPQHFGDGTRLSIL.

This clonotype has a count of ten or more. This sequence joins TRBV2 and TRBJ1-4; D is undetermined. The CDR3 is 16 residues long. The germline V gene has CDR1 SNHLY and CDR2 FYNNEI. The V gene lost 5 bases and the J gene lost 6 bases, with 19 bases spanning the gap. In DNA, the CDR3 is TGTGCCAGCAGTCAGGTGACCCCAGGTGGTGATGAAAAACTGTTTTTT. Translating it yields CASSQVTPGGDEKLFF.